This T cell receptor beta chain was documented in a study of T cell repertoires in cytomegalovirus infection. Across the study: CMV epitopes used comprised recently identified HLA-C-restricted ones and well-studied HLA-B-restricted ones. TCR beta signatures that were public indicated CMV infection and matching HLA type.

Each CDR3 protein gets one entry after TCRdb re-called the reads with MiXCR. The table has more than 250,000 distinct CDR3 sequences, around 25% seen once. Study outcomes and limitations: The ex vivo response showed dominance by HLA-C-restricted CMV-specific TCR beta clonotypes.

There are a few counts of this clonotype. What it recognizes is unknown. Germline CDR1 is DFQATT and CDR2 is SNEGSKA (reference sequence). The CDR3 runs to 11 residues. The input for sequencing was cultured PBMCs, taken from culture after CMV antigen stimulation. This chain connects TRBV20-1 to TRBJ2-1, with D possibly matching TRBD1 (6 bases). This TCR came from a human donor in good health (CMV status not recorded). Some clones in this sample may be carry-over from other donors' samples. CDR3 residues: CSVQGYNEQFF. The CDR3 DNA sequence: TGCAGCGTACAGGGCTACAATGAGCAGTTCTTC.